The 10 T cell receptor beta chains below all came from one sample that was sequenced in a study of T-cell memory formation after mild COVID-19. Using its own MiXCR run on the 5' RACE reads, TCRdb lists one record per CDR3 protein. The sample carries roughly 280,000 distinct CDR3 sequences, roughly 8.2% recorded once. Sample: PBMCs or a T cell subset sorted from them (not recorded which). These receptors came from a man younger than 35 who had mild COVID-19 (a few samples of this study predate the infection). Cell type and time point are not known.

The chain couples TRBV10-3 to TRBJ1-5; the D is unclear. The CDR3 extends over 13 amino acids. V lost 1 base to trimming and J lost 4 bases, with 5 bases between them. Germline assignment: CDR1 ENHRY and CDR2 SYGVKD. The CDR3 region has the DNA TGTGCCATCAGTGAGTACATGAATCAGCCCCAGCATTTT. Translation: CAISEYMNQPQHF.

The chain carries TRBV6-2 or TRBV6-3 and TRBJ2-5; D tentatively fits TRBD1 or TRBD2 (5 bases each). V was pared by 8 bases and J by 2 bases, with 18 bases between. The CDR3 extends over 15 amino acids. The germline V gene has CDR1 MNHEY and CDR2 SVGEGT. The CDR3, as DNA: TGTGCCAGCGGTAAAGGGGAAGCGGTTCAAGAGACCCAGTACTTC. Translated: CASGKGEAVQETQYF.

This chain uses TRBV12-3 or TRBV12-4 with TRBJ2-7; TRBD1 or TRBD2 may be the D gene (7 bases each). The length of the CDR3 is 13 residues. V was cut by 3 bases and J by 4 bases, with 10 bases left in between. For the CDR3, the DNA is TGTGCCAGCAGTTTCAGGGGGGGATACGAGCAGTACTTC. Translated, it gives CASSFRGGYEQYF.

This clonotype has a handful of counts. The V gene is TRBV5-1, the J gene TRBJ2-2; D is undetermined. The CDR3 contains 16 residues. Germline CDR1 SGHRS, CDR2 YFSETQ. V lost 8 bases and J 3 bases, leaving 20 bases between the germline ends. The CDR3 protein is CASTPAGLLDTGELFF. The CDR3 DNA is TGCGCCAGTACACCTGCCGGTCTCTTGGACACCGGGGAGCTGTTTTTT.

This clonotype was counted many times. The chain carries TRBV5-1 and TRBJ2-5; 9 nucleotides line up with TRBD2. The CDR3 covers 15 residues. V shed 3 bases, J shed 2 bases, and the junction held 5 bases outside the gene matches. Germline CDR1 and CDR2: SGHRS and YFSETQ. In DNA, the CDR3 is TGCGCCAGCAGCTGGGGGACTAGCAGACAAGAGACCCAGTACTTC. Amino acids: CASSWGTSRQETQYF.

The chain joins TRBV20-1 to TRBJ1-4; maybe TRBD1 (6 bases). The germline V gene encodes CDR1 DFQATT and CDR2 SNEGSKA (reference sequence). V lost 6 bases to trimming and J lost 12 bases, with 23 bases between them. This CDR3 spans 14 amino acids. The CDR3 loop is CSAGGQSLGKELFF. CDR3 in DNA: TGCAGTGCGGGAGGACAGTCCCTAGGGAAGGAACTGTTTTTT.

The table lists this clonotype with a few counts. The V and J genes are TRBV11-2 and TRBJ2-3, with 7 bases fitting TRBD1. CDR3 size: 15 residues. Unmatched junction bases numbered 8, after V lost 2 bases and J lost 6 bases. In germline, CDR1 is SGHAT, CDR2 FQNNGV. The CDR3 DNA is TGTGCCAGCAGCTTACGACAGGGTTGGACGGATACGCAGTATTTT. Its translation: CASSLRQGWTDTQYF.

The chain joins TRBV7-2 to TRBJ2-2, with TRBD2 as a possible D gene (6 bases). CDR3 length: 18 residues. Germline CDR1 SGHTA, CDR2 FQGNSA. Trimming took 5 bases from V and 0 from J, leaving 19 bases between them. The CDR3 DNA is TGTGCCAGCAGCCCGCGAGGTACTAGCTGGTCGAACACCGGGGAGCTGTTTTTT. Its protein product is CASSPRGTSWSNTGELFF.

In this sample, this clonotype turned up many times. This chain joins TRBV7-3 and TRBJ2-2, with 7 bases fitting TRBD1. The CDR3 consists of 14 residues. After removal of 5 bases from V and 4 bases from J, the junction contained 4 bases not matched to a gene. Per the germline V gene, CDR1 is SGHTA and CDR2 is FQGTGA. The CDR3 protein is CASSDGQVTGELFF. CDR3 DNA: TGTGCCAGCAGCGACGGACAGGTCACCGGGGAGCTGTTTTTT.

The V gene is TRBV6-5, the J gene TRBJ2-6, with D possibly matching TRBD1 (6 bases). The CDR3 runs 16 residues. Germline V gene lookup returns CDR1 MNHEY and CDR2 SVGAGI. V shed 2 bases and J shed 1 base, with 9 bases lying between them. The DNA for the CDR3 is TGTGCCAGCAGTTACGACAGGCCATCTGGGGCCAACGTCCTGACTTTC. Translated, it gives CASSYDRPSGANVLTF.